This is a list of T cell receptor beta chains from one sample in a study of T-cell memory formation after mild COVID-19. TCRdb fed the 5' RACE reads into MiXCR, producing one record per CDR3 protein. The repertoire holds roughly 370,000 distinct CDR3 sequences, with approximately 16% as singletons. The sequencing sample was made of PBMCs or a T cell subset sorted from them (not recorded which). The receptors shown here come from a man aged 18 to 30 who had mild COVID-19 (a few samples of this study predate the infection). Cell type and time point are not known. Both conserved end residues are part of each CDR3. D genes are given only for firm matches. Only part of the rows carry a size: once, few, many, or a class if the clone is expanded.

>TRBV20-1|TRBJ2-7|.|.
CSAKSGLRLYEQYF
TGCAGTGCTAAGAGTGGACTGCGGCTCTACGAGCAGTACTTC
>TRBV7-2|TRBJ1-1|.|.
CASRYDSNTEAFF
TGTGCCAGCAGGTATGACAGCAACACTGAAGCTTTCTTT
>TRBV27|TRBJ1-2|TRBD1|few
CASSLTLTGNYGYTF
TGTGCCAGCAGTTTAACCCTGACAGGGAACTATGGCTACACCTTC
>TRBV20-1|TRBJ2-7|TRBD1|few
CSAPGQTNYEQYF
TGCAGTGCGCCGGGACAGACAAACTACGAGCAGTACTTC
>TRBV20-1|TRBJ2-7|.|few
CSARTAASSYEQYF
TGCAGTGCTAGAACGGCGGCCAGCTCCTACGAGCAGTACTTC
>TRBV30|TRBJ2-7|TRBD2|few
CAWERPSGMASYEQYF
TGTGCCTGGGAGCGACCTAGCGGGATGGCCTCCTACGAGCAGTACTTC
>TRBV9|TRBJ2-7|.|many
CASSVGAGSYEQYF
TGTGCCAGCAGCGTAGGCGCCGGGTCCTACGAGCAGTACTTC
>TRBV7-9|TRBJ1-5|.|few
CASSNELADKSQPQHF
TGTGCCAGCAGCAACGAATTGGCCGACAAGTCTCAGCCCCAGCATTTT
>TRBV11-2|TRBJ2-6|TRBD1|once
CASSPRDRGALGANVLTF
TGTGCCAGCAGCCCCCGGGACAGGGGGGCCCTTGGGGCCAACGTCCTGACTTTC
>TRBV4-1|TRBJ1-6|TRBD1|.
CASSQVAGQGNSPLHF
TGCGCCAGCAGCCAAGTTGCCGGACAGGGGAATTCACCCCTCCACTTT